These T cell receptor beta chains were read from a single sample in a study of HIV-infected patients and healthy controls. TCRdb processed the 5' RACE reads anew with MiXCR; each CDR3 protein has one entry. Altogether a few thousand distinct CDR3 sequences are present, about 10% being singletons, with the ten largest covering 12%. The material sequenced was blood, taken before antiretroviral therapy. Receptors originate from an adult with HIV infection. CDR3s include the opening cysteine and the closing phenylalanine or tryptophan. A D gene is named only where the DNA matches it firmly. Size values are once, few and many counts, or a class for expanded clones, and some rows have none.

j_call,clone_size,v_call,d_call,cdr3_nt,cdr3_aa
TRBJ1-5,medium-sized,TRBV6-2/TRBV6-3,NA,TGTGCCAGCACCAAACAAGGGACAAGCAATCAGCCCCAGCATTTT,CASTKQGTSNQPQHF
TRBJ1-1,few,TRBV7-9,NA,TGTGCCAGCAGCCTCGGTCCGGTGACAAACACTGAAGCTTTCTTT,CASSLGPVTNTEAFF
TRBJ2-1,medium-sized,TRBV6-1,TRBD1,TGTGCCAGCGCGGACAGGGTCTCCTACAATGAGCAGTTCTTC,CASADRVSYNEQFF
TRBJ2-7,NA,TRBV24-1,TRBD1,TGTGCCACCAGTGATCCCTGGGACAGGGGTAACGAGCAGTACTTC,CATSDPWDRGNEQYF
TRBJ1-2,medium-sized,TRBV5-4,NA,TGTGCCAGCAGCTTGGAGGGACACAGATACACCTTC,CASSLEGHRYTF
TRBJ2-3,NA,TRBV23-1,NA,TGCGCCAGCAGTCAAAACCCCTCCACCGCGAGAGAAGATACGCAGTATTTT,CASSQNPSTAREDTQYF
TRBJ2-3,medium-sized,TRBV29-1,TRBD2,TGCAGCGTTGCGAGCGGGGTACACAGCACAGATACGCAGTATTTT,CSVASGVHSTDTQYF
TRBJ1-1,medium-sized,TRBV15,NA,TGTGCCACCAGCGCCCTGAACACTGAAGCTTTCTTT,CATSALNTEAFF
TRBJ1-1,medium-sized,TRBV3-1,NA,TGTGCCAGCAGCCAGGAGCGGGGAGTTTGGACTGAAGCTTTCTTT,CASSQERGVWTEAFF
TRBJ2-7,NA,TRBV7-9,NA,TGTGCCAGCAGTCGGGACTGGGGAACTACGGAGCAGTACTTC,CASSRDWGTTEQYF
TRBJ1-3,few,TRBV13,TRBD1,TGTGCCAGCAGCTTGGACAGGGCGTCTGGAAACACCATATATTTT,CASSLDRASGNTIYF
TRBJ1-2,medium-sized,TRBV27,NA,TGTGCCAGCAGTCAGGGGCCTAACTATGGCTACACCTTC,CASSQGPNYGYTF